Listed here are 16 T cell receptor beta chains from one sample, sequenced in a study of blood T cell repertoires in COVID-19. Sequencing used immunoSEQ multiplex PCR; TCRdb keeps in-frame clones, though not all of them. Counted here are roughly 200,000 clones, 80% occurring once; the ten biggest clones make up around 6.9%. The sample taken for sequencing was peripheral blood. The receptors stem from a man in his 60s with acute or convalescent COVID-19.

This sequence joins TRBV18 and TRBJ2-7; possible D gene TRBD2, 6 bases. The CDR3 covers 14 residues. Germline V gene data show CDR1 as KGHSH and CDR2 as LQKENI. The ends were cut back, 4 bases at V and 2 bases at J, with 12 bases in the middle. CDR3 nucleotide sequence: TGTGCCAGCTCACTAAGGGACTTTACCTACGAGCAGTACTTC. It codes for CASSLRDFTYEQYF.

The gene calls are TRBV15 and TRBJ2-5, with D uncertain. The CDR3 runs to 13 residues. The V and J ends lost 0 bases and 2 bases respectively, with 4 bases between them. The germline gives CDR1 LNHNV, CDR2 YYDKDF (reference sequence). In nucleotides, the CDR3 is TGTGCCACCAGCAGAGATCAACAAGAGACCCAGTACTTC. Protein product: CATSRDQQETQYF.

This clone was seen more than once but under ten times. The J gene is TRBJ1-3, the V gene TRBV7-9; D is unresolved. Trimming took 4 bases from V and 7 from J, leaving 20 bases between them. Per the germline V gene, CDR1 is SEHNR and CDR2 is FQNEAQ (reference sequence). This CDR3 has 16 amino acids. The CDR3 coding sequence is TGTGCCAGCAGCTCGCCCGTCGCGGGAGTCGATAACACCATATATTTT. Protein product: CASSSPVAGVDNTIYF.

The chain carries TRBV28 and TRBJ1-5; weak D call: TRBD1 (6 bases). V lost 6 bases to trimming and J lost 3 bases, with 12 bases between them. This CDR3 is built from 14 residues. The germline V gene encodes CDR1 MDHEN and CDR2 SYDVKM. CDR3 nucleotides: TGTGCCAGCAGGTTTGGACAGCCCAATCAGCCCCAGCATTTT. Its protein is CASRFGQPNQPQHF.

The chain has TRBV5-1 and TRBJ2-5; D not resolved. Germline V gives CDR1 SGHRS, CDR2 YFSETQ. This CDR3 region has 11 residues. Between the trimmed V and J ends, which lost 3 bases and 4 bases, there was a span of 4 bases. CDR3 region: CASSSVETQYF. The CDR3 DNA reads TGCGCCAGCAGCTCGGTAGAGACCCAGTACTTC.

The chain is built from TRBV11-2 and TRBJ1-1, with D possibly TRBD1 on 6 matching bases. Germline CDR1 is SGHAT and CDR2 is FQNNGV. Trimming cost V 11 bases and J 0 bases, with 16 bases left between them. The CDR3 runs 14 residues. This CDR3 is CAGSRDTMNTEAFF. The CDR3 DNA reads as TGTGCCGGAAGTCGGGACACCATGAACACTGAAGCTTTCTTT.

The rearrangement uses TRBV27 and TRBJ2-3, with TRBD2 matching 10 bases. The CDR3 consists of 15 residues. V shed 2 bases and J 1 base; nucleotides not matched to a gene: 0. Germline lookup yields CDR1 MNHEY and CDR2 SMNVEV (reference sequence). CDR3 bases: TGTGCCAGCAGTTTAACTAGCGGGGGCACAGATACGCAGTATTTT. Translating gives CASSLTSGGTDTQYF.

The CDR3 coding sequence is TGTGCCAGCAGCGCCAGACTAGCGGGGGCCTACGAGCAGTACTTC. Protein product: CASSARLAGAYEQYF. This rearrangement joins TRBV7-2 to TRBJ2-7, with 12 bases that match TRBD2. V lost 5 bases, J lost 2 bases, and 4 bases stayed unmatched. The CDR3 consists of 15 residues. Germline values: CDR1 SGHTA, CDR2 FQGNSA.

The chain joins TRBV6-6 to TRBJ1-2, with D maybe TRBD1 (5 bases). Trimming removed 3 bases from V and 6 bases from J, with 14 bases in between. CDR1 and CDR2 from the germline V gene are MNHNY and SVGAGI (reference sequence). There are 14 residues in the CDR3. In DNA form, the CDR3 reads TGTGCCAGCAGTTATATGCCCGGAGGGGATGGCTACACCTTC. Protein sequence: CASSYMPGGDGYTF.

J is TRBJ1-2 and V is TRBV2; D might be TRBD1 (5 bases). In germline, CDR1 is SNHLY, CDR2 FYNNEI. The CDR3 has 17 residues. V lost 6 bases to trimming and J lost 1 base, with 21 bases between them. CDR3 sequence: CASRVTPQGGDNYGYTF. The CDR3, as DNA: TGTGCCAGCAGAGTAACTCCGCAGGGAGGGGATAACTATGGCTACACCTTC.

Written as DNA, the CDR3 is TGTGCCAGCAGTTACATAGCGGGAGTTTCGAACACCGGGGAGCTGTTTTTT. Translated, it gives CASSYIAGVSNTGELFF. This chain connects TRBV6-7 to TRBJ2-2; 9 nucleotides agree with TRBD2. TRBV6-7 is labeled an ORF, and its function is uncertain. The CDR3 spans 17 residues. Trimming took 2 bases from V and 0 from J; bases not matched to a gene: 4.

The chain links TRBV6-5 to TRBJ2-1; the D gene is possibly TRBD1 (5 bases). The CDR3 runs 16 residues. Trimming took 2 bases from V and 6 from J, leaving 17 bases between them. CDR1 and CDR2 (germline): MNHEY, SVGAGI. Here the CDR3 reads CASSYGASAWGNEQFF. CDR3 DNA: TGTGCCAGCAGTTACGGGGCGTCAGCGTGGGGCAATGAGCAGTTCTTC.

The chain recombines TRBV19 with TRBJ2-7; 7 bases match TRBD1. The CDR3 is 13 amino acids. Germline-derived CDR1 and CDR2 are LNHDA and SQIVND (reference sequence). The V segment lost 6 bases and the J segment 7 bases; nucleotides outside the gene matches: 9. The CDR3 nucleotides are TGTGCCAGTAGCGTCGACAGGGCTGGGGAGCAGTACTTC. Translated: CASSVDRAGEQYF.

The rearrangement uses TRBV7-2 and TRBJ2-1; 9 bases line up with TRBD2. The trim removed 4 bases at V and 6 bases at J, leaving 7 bases unmatched. The CDR3 is 15 amino acids. Germline lookup yields CDR1 SGHTA and CDR2 FQGNSA. The DNA of the CDR3 is TGTGCCAGCAGCTCCCAGATACTAGCGGGCAATGAGCAGTTCTTC. It specifies CASSSQILAGNEQFF.

This CDR3 reads CASSYSPGNSYEQYF. Written as DNA, the CDR3 is TGTGCCAGCAGTTACTCGCCAGGGAATTCCTACGAGCAGTACTTC. V and J are TRBV6-5 and TRBJ2-7, with D tentatively TRBD1 (5 bases). Trimming took off 0 bases at V and 1 base at J, with 10 bases between the two ends. CDR3 length equals 15 residues. Germline V CDR1 and CDR2: MNHEY, SVGAGI.

A few counts support this clone. The chain couples TRBV6-5 to TRBJ1-6, with a weak D call TRBD1 (6 bases). Looked up from germline, CDR1 is MNHEY and CDR2 is SVGAGI. Trimming pared 8 bases from V and 5 bases from J, leaving 10 bases between. This CDR3 contains 13 residues. The CDR3 reads CASSRGHNSPLHF. As DNA, the CDR3 is TGTGCCAGCTCCAGGGGTCATAATTCACCCCTCCACTTT.